This TCR beta chain was sequenced during a study of T cell changes during pregnancy in multiple sclerosis. Data came from immunoSEQ multiplex PCR; TCRdb stores just in-frame clones and leaves some out. The sample includes about 42,000 clones, more than 85% of them seen just once. The CDR3 extends over 17 amino acids. Germline values: CDR1 SEHNR, CDR2 FQNEAQ (reference sequence). Unmatched junction bases numbered 9, after V lost 5 bases and J lost 1 base. The genes are TRBV7-9 and TRBJ2-3, with TRBD2 matching over 10 bases. The source of this sequence is a female donor in good health, enrolled as a control in a pregnancy study. The source material was CD4+ T cells from peripheral blood mononuclear cells, sampled after pregnancy. The CDR3 bases are TGTGCCAGCAGCCCGAAATTGACTAGCGGGCGCACAGATACGCAGTATTTT. This gives the protein CASSPKLTSGRTDTQYF.